The 10 T cell receptor beta chains presented below share a single source sample, sequenced in a study of human T cells and chemical hapten exposure. TCRdb reprocessed the RACE reads with MiXCR, giving one entry per CDR3 protein. The sample consists of 150,000 to 200,000 distinct CDR3 sequences, about a quarter of them appearing once. Time point indicated: patch test 3, about 24 weeks after DPC sensitization. Treatment given: therapeutic diphenylcyclopropenone sensitization with weekly scalp DPC. The sequencing used whole blood, collected in connection with sensitization to the hapten diphenylcyclopropenone (DPC). The receptors derive from a woman younger than 30 with alopecia areata. Some clones in this sample may be carry-over from other donors' samples.

This clonotype was counted a few times. This chain uses TRBV5-1 with TRBJ2-2; a weak D match, TRBD2 (6 bases). V gave up 5 bases and J gave up 5 bases, with 13 bases separating them. The CDR3 has 14 residues. From germline, CDR1 is SGHRS and CDR2 YFSETQ. Written as DNA, the CDR3 is TGCGCCAGCAGTTCGGGAGTCGATACCGGGGAGCTGTTTTTT. This sequence encodes CASSSGVDTGELFF.

The CDR3 protein is CASSPLGGSGAETQYF. The CDR3, as DNA: TGTGCCAGCAGCCCCCTTGGAGGCTCGGGGGCTGAGACCCAGTACTTC. The J gene is TRBJ2-5, the V gene TRBV11-2, with D possibly being TRBD1 or TRBD2 (6 bases each). Germline CDR1 reads SGHAT; CDR2 reads FQNNGV. Trimming pared 5 bases from V and 5 bases from J, leaving 21 bases between. The CDR3 runs 16 residues.

The chain recombines TRBV7-8 with TRBJ1-1, with D possibly being TRBD1 (5 bases). V was clipped by 1 base and J by 0 bases, with 9 bases between them. This CDR3 is built from 15 residues. Germline CDR1 SGHVS, CDR2 FQNEAQ. The CDR3 here is CASSLVRGLNTEAFF. The CDR3, as DNA: TGTGCCAGCAGCTTAGTTAGGGGCTTGAACACTGAAGCTTTCTTT.

V gene TRBV21-1 combines with J gene TRBJ1-1; the D call TRBD1 from the table was never checked on the DNA. TRBV21-1 is a pseudogene locus. The CDR3 sequence is 15 residues long. This CDR3 reads CARPRLTGSNTEAFF. DNA for the CDR3: TGTGCCAGACCACGGCTAACAGGTTCCAACACTGAAGCTTTCTTT.

The chain combines TRBV23-1 with TRBJ2-2; D is perhaps TRBD2 (5 bases). TRBV23-1 is an ORF, and what it does is uncertain. V was cut by 0 bases and J by 7 bases, with 9 bases left in between. This CDR3 is 14 amino acids long. CDR3: CASSQSGSSGELFF. CDR3 bases: TGCGCCAGCAGTCAATCTGGGAGTAGCGGGGAGCTGTTTTTT.

Only a few counts were recorded for this clonotype. The V call is TRBV3-1, the J call TRBJ2-3; 10 bases fit TRBD2. V gave up 4 bases and J gave up 3 bases; unmatched junction bases: 4. From germline, CDR1 is LGHDT and CDR2 YNNKEL (reference sequence). The CDR3 totals 15 residues. Here the CDR3 reads CASSPSGSVTDTQYF. The CDR3 coding sequence is TGTGCCAGCAGCCCTAGCGGGAGTGTAACAGATACGCAGTATTTT.

The chain uses TRBV7-2 and TRBJ2-7; 9 bases align to TRBD2. Germline V CDR1 and CDR2: SGHTA, FQGNSA. The CDR3 has 14 amino acids. After removal of 4 bases from V and 7 bases from J, the junction contained 8 bases not matched to a gene. The CDR3 nucleotides are TGTGCCAGCAGCTCTGGTAGCGGGAGAGGGGAGCAGTACTTC. Amino acids: CASSSGSGRGEQYF. The full variable domain, with the rest looked up from reference TRBV7-2 and TRBJ2-7, is GAGVSQSPSNKVTEKGKDVELRCDPISGHTALYWYRQSLGQGLEFLIYFQGNSAPDKSGLPSDRFSAERTGGSVSTLTIQRTQQEDSAVYLCASSSGSGRGEQYFGPGTRLTVT.

The chain has TRBV5-4 and TRBJ2-7, with D unclear. Trimming left V 1 base short and J 3 bases short, with 8 bases between. Germline CDR1 SGHNT, CDR2 YYREEE (reference sequence). The CDR3 totals 13 residues. As DNA, the CDR3 is TGTGCCAGCAGCTTGAATCCCAACTACGAGCAGTACTTC. Its protein product is CASSLNPNYEQYF.

This clonotype was seen a handful of times. The chain carries TRBV4-2 and TRBJ2-3; TRBD2 is a possible D gene (6 bases). In germline, CDR1 is LGHNA, CDR2 YNFKEQ. V was clipped by 1 base and J by 3 bases, with 17 bases between them. The CDR3 loop spans 17 amino acids. Here the CDR3 reads CASSQVRDAAGTDTQYF. In DNA form, the CDR3 reads TGTGCCAGCAGCCAAGTGAGGGACGCCGCGGGGACAGATACGCAGTATTTT.

The V call is TRBV20-1, the J call TRBJ2-5; possibly TRBD2 for D (6 bases). The germline gives CDR1 DFQATT, CDR2 SNEGSKA (reference sequence). Trimming took off 6 bases at V and 9 bases at J, with 23 bases between the two ends. The CDR3 loop spans 14 amino acids. The CDR3 nucleotides are TGCAGTGCCGAATCGGGACTGCTTGAGGCGGCCCAGTACTTC. Translation: CSAESGLLEAAQYF.